The 4 T cell receptor beta chains listed next were all sequenced from one sample in a study of T-cell reconstitution after alpha-beta-depleted transplantation in children. The TCRbeta library incorporated unique molecular identifiers. TCRdb analysed the PCR reads with MiXCR anew, one entry per CDR3 protein. The table includes 80,000 or so distinct CDR3 sequences, 11% to 15% detected once. The source was PBMCs, mostly from graft donor cells, collected 180 days after TCRalphabeta/CD19-depleted stem cell transplant. The source of these receptors is a male patient between 2 and 9 years old who had a stem cell transplant for acute lymphoblastic leukemia, so the T cells may come from the graft donor.

This clonotype has a count of ten or more. The chain joins TRBV4-2 to TRBJ2-7; no clear D gene. There are 14 residues in the CDR3. CDR1 is LGHNA, CDR2 YNFKEQ, per germline. V lost 0 bases and J lost 4, with 10 bases in between. This chain's CDR3 is CASSQEVAGYEQYF. The CDR3 DNA follows: TGTGCCAGCAGCCAAGAGGTGGCCGGATACGAGCAGTACTTC.

This clonotype has a count of ten or more. The chain links TRBV6-5 to TRBJ2-1, with D perhaps TRBD2 (6 bases). The V end was cut by 0 bases, the J end by 4 bases, with 13 bases between. The CDR3 has 16 residues. CDR1 is MNHEY, CDR2 SVGAGI, per germline. The CDR3 loop reads CASSYSRRGPYNEQFF. In DNA form, the CDR3 reads TGTGCCAGCAGTTACTCGCGGAGGGGACCTTACAATGAGCAGTTCTTC.

This clonotype has more than one count but fewer than ten. The chain joins TRBV18 to TRBJ1-5; the match to TRBD1 covers 7 bases. CDR3 length: 13 residues. Unmatched junction bases numbered 3, after V lost 6 bases and J lost 4 bases. CDR1 is KGHSH and CDR2 is LQKENI in the germline V gene. Written as DNA, the CDR3 is TGTGCCAGCTCTCCGGACAGGAATCAGCCCCAGCATTTT. This translates into CASSPDRNQPQHF.

This clonotype was observed at least ten times. The chain uses TRBV7-2 and TRBJ2-1; TRBD2 is a possible D gene (5 bases). Deletions cut 3 bases from V and 8 bases from J, with 23 bases between. The CDR3 is 17 amino acids. The germline gives CDR1 SGHTA, CDR2 FQGNSA. The CDR3 DNA is TGTGCCAGCAGCTTGAGAGGTCGGCTAGCTTTAAGGGATGAGCAGTTCTTC. It is translated as CASSLRGRLALRDEQFF.